Listed here are 23 T cell receptor beta chains from one sample, sequenced in a study of blood T cell repertoires in COVID-19. Sequenced by immunoSEQ multiplex PCR; TCRdb stores in-frame clones only, minus some. The repertoire consists of about 100,000 clones, with roughly 90% occurring once and the leading ten covering 4.5% to 6%. Sequencing was carried out using peripheral blood. All receptors come from a man in his 70s with acute or convalescent COVID-19.

The rearrangement joins TRBV15 to TRBJ2-5; the match to TRBD2 covers 11 bases. Per the germline V gene, CDR1 is LNHNV and CDR2 is YYDKDF (reference sequence). This CDR3 region has 16 residues. V lost 5 bases and J lost 1; bases outside the gene matches: 6. The CDR3: CATSGGLAASQETQYF. In DNA, the CDR3 is TGTGCCACCAGCGGGGGACTAGCGGCTTCCCAAGAGACCCAGTACTTC.

This rearrangement joins TRBV6-6 to TRBJ1-1; 8 positions agree with TRBD1. After removal of 2 bases from V and 4 bases from J, the junction contained 3 bases not matched to a gene. Germline CDR1 is MNHNY and CDR2 is SVGAGI (reference sequence). The CDR3 totals 14 residues. The CDR3 reads CASSYPTGGTEAFF. The CDR3 bases are TGTGCCAGCAGTTACCCAACAGGGGGCACTGAAGCTTTCTTT.

This chain connects TRBV18 to TRBJ1-5, with D possibly TRBD1 on 5 matching bases. Trimming took off 2 bases at V and 7 bases at J, with 12 bases between the two ends. Germline V gene data show CDR1 as KGHSH and CDR2 as LQKENI. CDR3 length: 14 residues. The CDR3 loop is CASSPNSRGQPQHF. The CDR3 DNA sequence: TGTGCCAGCTCACCAAATAGTAGGGGACAGCCCCAGCATTTT.

This chain links TRBV10-3 with TRBJ2-7; no clear D. V was trimmed by 2 bases and J by 2 bases, leaving 4 bases between them. Germline loops: CDR1 ENHRY, CDR2 SYGVKD. The CDR3 sequence is 12 residues long. CDR3 region: CAISETAYEQYF. CDR3 in DNA: TGTGCCATCAGTGAGACAGCCTACGAGCAGTACTTC.

This chain uses TRBV5-1 with TRBJ1-1, with 8 bases that match TRBD1. The CDR3 is 15 residues long. Germline assignment: CDR1 SGHRS and CDR2 YFSETQ. V shed 5 bases and J 3 bases; nucleotides not matched to a gene: 9. CDR3 region: CASRSLLDRDTEAFF. CDR3 DNA: TGCGCCAGCAGATCCCTCCTGGACAGGGACACTGAAGCTTTCTTT.

In DNA, the CDR3 is TGTGCCAGCACACTGGGGGGGGCGGATGGCTACACCTTC. As protein: CASTLGGADGYTF. This sequence joins TRBV12-3 or TRBV12-4 and TRBJ1-2, with a weak D call TRBD1 (6 bases). The CDR3 is 13 residues long. V lost 7 bases and J 6 bases, leaving 15 bases between the germline ends.

This clone came up once. This chain joins TRBV11-3 and TRBJ1-1; D not resolved. CDR1 is SGHNT, CDR2 YENEEA, per germline. The V and J ends lost 0 bases and 1 base respectively, with 12 bases between them. CDR3 size: 16 residues. This CDR3 reads CASSLDPGSGNTEAFF. DNA of the CDR3: TGTGCCAGCAGCTTAGACCCGGGGAGTGGGAACACTGAAGCTTTCTTT. The whole variable domain, remainder taken from reference TRBV11-3 and TRBJ1-1, is EAGVVQSPRYKIIEKKQPVAFWCNPISGHNTLYWYLQNLGQGPELLIRYENEEAVDDSQLPKDRFSAERLKGVDSTLKIQPAELGDSAVYLCASSLDPGSGNTEAFFGQGTRLTVV.

The chain links TRBV19 to TRBJ2-7; 14 bases align to TRBD2. CDR1 is LNHDA, CDR2 SQIVND, per germline (reference sequence). V gave up 1 base and J gave up 3 bases; unmatched junction bases: 8. The CDR3 loop spans 18 amino acids. CDR3 loop: CASSIAGLAGDFGYEQYF. DNA of the CDR3: TGTGCCAGTAGTATAGCGGGACTAGCGGGAGATTTTGGCTACGAGCAGTACTTC.

The J gene is TRBJ2-7, the V gene TRBV6-5, with TRBD1 identical over 7 bases. CDR1 and CDR2 from the germline V gene are MNHEY and SVGAGI. The V gene end was trimmed by 5 bases and the J gene end by 6 bases; junction bases not matched to a gene: 7. This CDR3 contains 13 residues. This CDR3 reads CASSRYRGGEQYF. For the CDR3, the DNA is TGTGCCAGCAGTCGGTACAGGGGCGGCGAGCAGTACTTC.

The chain employs TRBV27 and TRBJ2-7, with TRBD1 matching 7 bases. This CDR3 comprises 13 residues. Trimming took 5 bases from V and 2 from J; bases not matched to a gene: 3. The germline V gene encodes CDR1 MNHEY and CDR2 SMNVEV (reference sequence). The CDR3 is CASSPGQTYEQYF. CDR3 DNA: TGTGCCAGCAGTCCGGGACAGACCTACGAGCAGTACTTC.

The chain's CDR3 is CASSTGVNTEAFF. CDR3 sequence (DNA): TGTGCCAGCAGTACAGGGGTGAACACTGAAGCTTTCTTT. The chain joins TRBV12-3 or TRBV12-4 to TRBJ1-1; TRBD1 matches 7 bases. With 5 bases clipped from V and 0 bases from J, the junction kept 0 bases outside the gene matches. This CDR3 has 13 amino acids.

This clone was counted once. The chain couples TRBV6-5 to TRBJ2-2; tentative D call: TRBD1 (6 bases). The CDR3 spans 14 residues. CDR1 and CDR2 (germline): MNHEY, SVGAGI. The ends were cut back, 2 bases at V and 6 bases at J, with 10 bases in the middle. The CDR3 nucleotides read TGTGCCAGCAGTTACGGTACAGGGTCCGGGGAGCTGTTTTTT. Its protein product is CASSYGTGSGELFF.

This chain connects TRBV7-2 to TRBJ2-7, with TRBD2 matching over 7 bases. The CDR3 has 14 amino acids. Germline V gene data show CDR1 as SGHTA and CDR2 as FQGNSA. V dropped 1 base and J dropped 2; count of bases not matched to a gene: 2. Here the CDR3 DNA reads TGTGCCAGCAGCTTAGTAGGGACTACCTACGAGCAGTACTTC. This translates into CASSLVGTTYEQYF.

The chain links TRBV6-1 to TRBJ2-5; D unresolved. V shed 3 bases and J shed 5 bases, with 10 bases lying between them. From germline, CDR1 is MNHNS and CDR2 SASEGT. This CDR3 has 13 amino acids. CDR3 sequence reads: CASSDVGWETQYF. CDR3 in DNA: TGTGCCAGCAGTGATGTGGGCTGGGAGACCCAGTACTTC.

V is TRBV2 and J is TRBJ2-5, with TRBD1 matching 9 bases. The CDR3 has 14 residues. J was trimmed by 6 bases and V by 5 bases; bases with no gene match: 7. CDR1 is SNHLY and CDR2 is FYNNEI in the germline V gene. The CDR3 sequence: CASSQGQGFKTQYF. The CDR3 DNA reads TGTGCCAGCAGTCAGGGACAGGGTTTCAAGACCCAGTACTTC.

The chain carries TRBV10-3 and TRBJ2-5; TRBD2 is a possible D gene (5 bases). Germline V gene lookup returns CDR1 ENHRY and CDR2 SYGVKD. Between the trimmed V and J ends, which lost 6 bases and 7 bases, there was a span of 15 bases. CDR3 size: 13 residues. The CDR3 loop is CAISQDGVGTQYF. CDR3 sequence (DNA): TGTGCCATCAGCCAGGACGGGGTGGGGACCCAGTACTTC.

This clone is a singleton in its sample. The rearrangement uses TRBV18 and TRBJ2-7, with D possibly being TRBD1 (5 bases). The length of the CDR3 is 14 residues. Per the germline V gene, CDR1 is KGHSH and CDR2 is LQKENI. V lost 3 bases to trimming and J lost 4 bases, with 13 bases between them. CDR3 sequence (DNA): TGTGCCAGCTCACCCAGGGAAGGGGATTACGAGCAGTACTTC. As protein: CASSPREGDYEQYF.

The genes are TRBV12-3 or TRBV12-4 and TRBJ1-5, with a weak D call TRBD1 (5 bases). The length of the CDR3 is 13 residues. The V end lost 5 bases, the J end lost 7 bases, and 12 bases lay between the germline ends. The CDR3 sequence is CASSAGSRQPQHF. CDR3 DNA: TGTGCCAGCAGTGCAGGGTCGCGGCAGCCCCAGCATTTT.

The rearrangement uses TRBV18 and TRBJ1-1, with D maybe TRBD1 (6 bases). In germline, CDR1 is KGHSH, CDR2 LQKENI. V lost 3 bases and J 5 bases, leaving 13 bases between the germline ends. This CDR3 is 14 amino acids long. The CDR3 protein is CASSPTGSRTEAFF. The CDR3 DNA reads as TGTGCCAGCTCACCTACAGGGAGTAGGACTGAAGCTTTCTTT.

This chain connects TRBV18 to TRBJ1-4; D not resolved. CDR1 KGHSH and CDR2 LQKENI come from the germline V gene. V was trimmed by 3 bases and J by 1 base, leaving 12 bases between them. The CDR3 runs to 16 residues. CDR3: CASSPREGLTNEKLFF. DNA of the CDR3: TGTGCCAGCTCACCGAGGGAAGGTTTAACTAATGAAAAACTGTTTTTT.

This sequence joins TRBV7-6 and TRBJ2-1, with TRBD2 matching 9 bases. Germline V lookup: CDR1 SGHVS, CDR2 FNYEAQ. Unmatched junction bases numbered 3, after V lost 4 bases and J lost 2 bases. The CDR3 has 15 amino acids. The CDR3 DNA reads as TGTGCCAGCAGCTATTTAGCGGGAGCCTACAATGAGCAGTTCTTC. This encodes CASSYLAGAYNEQFF.

The genes are TRBV7-8 and TRBJ1-3, with a weak D call TRBD1 (6 bases). The ends were cut back, 4 bases at V and 3 bases at J, with 25 bases in the middle. The CDR3 loop spans 19 amino acids. Germline CDR1 reads SGHVS; CDR2 reads FQNEAQ. CDR3 region: CASSSTRIDRHQRGNTIYF. The CDR3 region has the DNA TGTGCCAGCAGCTCCACCCGGATCGACAGGCACCAGCGTGGAAACACCATATATTTT.

The V and J genes are TRBV7-2 and TRBJ2-5; D possibly corresponds to TRBD2 (6 bases). Trimming removed 3 bases from V and 1 base from J, with 15 bases in between. The CDR3 spans 16 residues. Germline V gives CDR1 SGHTA, CDR2 FQGNSA. This chain's CDR3 is CASSFRAGKIQETQYF. CDR3 nucleotides: TGTGCCAGCAGCTTCCGGGCGGGGAAAATCCAAGAGACCCAGTACTTC.